One and the same sample provided the 23 T cell receptor beta chains below, sequenced in a study of T cell changes during pregnancy in multiple sclerosis. Measured with immunoSEQ multiplex PCR; TCRdb has only the in-frame clones, and not every one. The data contain fewer than 75,000 clones, roughly 90% of them singletons. Sample: CD8+ T cells from peripheral blood mononuclear cells, taken before pregnancy. The receptors were sampled from a female donor with multiple sclerosis, enrolled in a pregnancy study.

This clone was detected ten times or more. V and J are TRBV5-1 and TRBJ1-1, with D perhaps TRBD1 (6 bases). The germline V gene encodes CDR1 SGHRS and CDR2 YFSETQ. The CDR3 is 13 amino acids. Trimming took 0 bases from V and 4 from J, leaving 7 bases between them. CDR3 DNA sequence: TGCGCCAGCAGCTTGGAGACAGGCACTGAAGCTTTCTTT. Protein sequence: CASSLETGTEAFF.

V usage is TRBV19 and J usage is TRBJ2-7; 10 bases line up with TRBD2. Losses at the gene ends were 6 bases for V and 0 bases for J; bases not matched to a gene: 5. CDR3 length equals 15 residues. CDR1 LNHDA and CDR2 SQIVND come from the germline V gene (reference sequence). This chain's CDR3 is CASRSSGGFSYEQYF. As DNA, the CDR3 is TGTGCCAGTAGGTCTAGCGGGGGATTCTCCTACGAGCAGTACTTC.

The rearrangement links TRBV2 to TRBJ2-5, with TRBD1 matching 7 bases. Germline assignment: CDR1 SNHLY and CDR2 FYNNEI. The CDR3 is 13 amino acids. Trimming cost V 7 bases and J 1 base; bases outside gene matches: 3. The CDR3 DNA reads TGTGCCAGCAACCAGGGGGTCCAAGAGACCCAGTACTTC. Translation gives CASNQGVQETQYF.

The V gene is TRBV6-1, the J gene TRBJ2-2; 10 bases agree with TRBD2. Germline V gene lookup returns CDR1 MNHNS and CDR2 SASEGT. The V segment lost 8 bases and the J segment 10 bases; nucleotides outside the gene matches: 10. The CDR3 totals 14 residues. The CDR3: CASSLAGGTPELFF. CDR3 DNA sequence: TGTGCCAGCTCCTTAGCGGGGGGAACCCCGGAGCTGTTTTTT.

J is TRBJ1-1 and V is TRBV9; D is possibly TRBD1 (6 bases). The CDR3 runs to 15 residues. Germline lookup yields CDR1 SGDLS and CDR2 YYNGEE. V was clipped by 0 bases and J by 4 bases, with 13 bases between them. In DNA, the CDR3 is TGTGCCAGCAGCGTAGGAGGGGGTACGGGCACTGAAGCTTTCTTT. It codes for CASSVGGGTGTEAFF.

The V gene is TRBV5-6, the J gene TRBJ1-2; 8 nucleotides line up with TRBD1. The CDR3 sequence is 15 residues long. Germline trimming cut 5 bases from V and 2 bases from J; bases unmatched to any gene: 8. CDR1 is SGHDT and CDR2 is YYEEEE in the germline V gene. The CDR3 is CASREVTGENYGYTF. The CDR3 nucleotides are TGTGCCAGCAGGGAGGTGACAGGGGAGAACTATGGCTACACCTTC.

The chain joins TRBV7-9 to TRBJ2-7; 9 nucleotides agree with TRBD1. CDR3 length: 15 amino acids. J lost 4 bases, V lost 5 bases, and 9 bases had no gene match. Germline values: CDR1 SEHNR, CDR2 FQNEAQ (reference sequence). CDR3 in amino acids: CASSPRGTGKYEQYF. The CDR3 bases are TGTGCCAGCAGCCCGCGTGGGACAGGGAAATACGAGCAGTACTTC.

In nucleotides, the CDR3 is TGCGCCAGCAGCCCTCGCGGGGCCCGATCTTCCTACAATGAGCAGTTCTTC. Amino acid sequence: CASSPRGARSSYNEQFF. J is TRBJ2-1 and V is TRBV4-1; D possibly corresponds to TRBD2 (6 bases). The V and J ends lost 4 bases and 1 base respectively, with 17 bases between them. This CDR3 is 17 amino acids long. CDR1 and CDR2 (germline): MGHRA, YSYEKL.

The rearrangement links TRBV29-1 to TRBJ2-3, with D perhaps TRBD1 (5 bases). Germline V gene sequence: CDR1 SQVTM, CDR2 ANQGSEA. V shed 5 bases and J shed 0 bases, with 18 bases lying between them. The CDR3 contains 16 residues. The CDR3 loop reads CSVSPGALSSTDTQYF. CDR3 nucleotide sequence: TGCAGCGTTTCCCCTGGGGCCCTCTCTAGCACAGATACGCAGTATTTT.

The CDR3 reads CASSQGSGNTIYF. Here the CDR3 DNA reads TGTGCCAGTTCACAGGGATCTGGAAACACCATATATTTT. The chain couples TRBV9 to TRBJ1-3; weak D call: TRBD1 (6 bases). Germline V gene lookup returns CDR1 SGDLS and CDR2 YYNGEE. V gave up 8 bases and J gave up 1 base, with 10 bases separating them. This CDR3 comprises 13 residues.

The chain joins TRBV9 to TRBJ2-2; tentative D call: TRBD2 (6 bases). The CDR3 sequence is 17 residues long. V lost 4 bases to trimming and J lost 3 bases, with 19 bases between them. The germline gives CDR1 SGDLS, CDR2 YYNGEE. The CDR3 sequence is CASSPPPRGHDTGELFF. The CDR3 bases are TGTGCCAGCAGCCCCCCGCCGCGGGGCCATGACACCGGGGAGCTGTTTTTT. Based on the CDR3 plus reference TRBV9 and TRBJ2-2, the full variable domain is DSGVTQTPKHLITATGQRVTLRCSPRSGDLSVYWYQQSLDQGLQFLIQYYNGEERAKGNILERFSAQQFPDLHSELNLSSLELGDSALYFCASSPPPRGHDTGELFFGEGSRLTVL.

The V and J genes are TRBV25-1 and TRBJ2-5; TRBD1 aligns across 9 bases. Germline V gene sequence: CDR1 MGHDK, CDR2 SYGVNS. The ends lost 5 bases at V and 4 bases at J; junction bases unmatched: 8. This CDR3 region has 15 residues. The CDR3 reads CASSTPGQGGETQYF. In DNA form, the CDR3 reads TGTGCCAGCAGTACACCGGGACAGGGAGGAGAGACCCAGTACTTC.

The genes are TRBV5-6 and TRBJ1-5; 8 bases line up with TRBD1. V was clipped by 4 bases and J by 6 bases; unmatched bases: 6. The CDR3 spans 14 residues. Germline lookup yields CDR1 SGHDT and CDR2 YYEEEE. The CDR3 DNA follows: TGTGCCAGCAGCGCGACAGGGGAAGGTCAGCCCCAGCATTTT. It specifies CASSATGEGQPQHF. Based on the CDR3 plus reference TRBV5-6 and TRBJ1-5, the full variable domain is DAGVTQSPTHLIKTRGQQVTLRCSPKSGHDTVSWYQQALGQGPQFIFQYYEEEERQRGNFPDRFSGHQFPNYSSELNVNALLLGDSALYLCASSATGEGQPQHFGDGTRLSIL.

This clone was observed a few times. The chain is built from TRBV27 and TRBJ2-7; 9 positions agree with TRBD1. Trimming removed 3 bases from V and 5 bases from J; junction bases left unmatched: 5. Germline V gene sequence: CDR1 MNHEY, CDR2 SMNVEV (reference sequence). The CDR3 length is 14 residues. The CDR3 protein is CASSFIQGAHEQYF. In DNA, the CDR3 is TGTGCCAGCAGTTTCATACAGGGGGCCCACGAGCAGTACTTC.

V and J are TRBV2 and TRBJ2-1; possibly TRBD1 for D (5 bases). V was clipped by 5 bases and J by 4 bases, with 6 bases between them. The CDR3 runs 12 residues. Germline CDR1 reads SNHLY; CDR2 reads FYNNEI. The CDR3 nucleotides read TGTGCCAGCAGTACAGGTTACAATGAGCAGTTCTTC. As protein: CASSTGYNEQFF.

This chain connects TRBV5-1 to TRBJ1-4; tentatively, D is TRBD1 (6 bases). V was clipped by 0 bases and J by 5 bases, with 20 bases between them. Germline V CDR1 and CDR2: SGHRS, YFSETQ. The CDR3 has 18 residues. The CDR3 loop is CASSLGGGLHAPNEKLFF. CDR3 sequence (DNA): TGCGCCAGCAGCTTGGGCGGGGGGCTACACGCCCCCAATGAAAAACTGTTTTTT. Full variable domain (remainder filled in from reference TRBV5-1 and TRBJ1-4): KAGVTQTPRYLIKTRGQQVTLSCSPISGHRSVSWYQQTPGQGLQFLFEYFSETQRNKGNFPGRFSGRQFSNSRSEMNVSTLELGDSALYLCASSLGGGLHAPNEKLFFGSGTQLSVL.

The genes are TRBV21-1 and TRBJ2-4; the table's D gene call, TRBD2, was not cross checked with the DNA. TRBV21-1 is noted as a pseudogene. There are 16 residues in the CDR3. The CDR3 sequence: CASSPSTELAKNIQYF. The CDR3 coding sequence is TGTGCCAGCAGCCCCTCCACTGAGCTAGCCAAAAACATTCAGTACTTC.

The J gene is TRBJ1-6, the V gene TRBV9; 8 positions match TRBD1. V lost 3 bases to trimming and J lost 6 bases; unmatched junction nucleotides: 11. This CDR3 is 17 amino acids long. CDR1 is SGDLS and CDR2 is YYNGEE in the germline V gene. The CDR3 reads CASSDDPLDRVNSPLHF. CDR3 nucleotides: TGTGCCAGCAGCGACGACCCCCTGGACAGGGTTAATTCACCCCTCCACTTT. Supplemented by reference TRBV9 and TRBJ1-6, the full variable domain reads DSGVTQTPKHLITATGQRVTLRCSPRSGDLSVYWYQQSLDQGLQFLIQYYNGEERAKGNILERFSAQQFPDLHSELNLSSLELGDSALYFCASSDDPLDRVNSPLHFGNGTRLTVT.

The chain combines TRBV4-1 with TRBJ1-4; 8 bases are a match to TRBD1. The V segment lost 1 base and the J segment 7 bases; nucleotides outside the gene matches: 14. Germline CDR1 is MGHRA and CDR2 is YSYEKL. The CDR3 consists of 18 residues. The CDR3 loop reads CASSQVADRVAWGEKLFF. The CDR3 region has the DNA TGCGCCAGCAGCCAAGTAGCGGACAGGGTCGCTTGGGGTGAAAAACTGTTTTTT.

This chain joins TRBV10-2 and TRBJ2-7; D unclear. The V and J ends lost 0 bases and 2 bases respectively, with 11 bases between them. CDR3 length: 15 amino acids. Germline V CDR1 and CDR2: WSHSY, SAAADI. The CDR3 reads CASSESWPDTYEQYF. CDR3 bases: TGCGCCAGCAGTGAGTCTTGGCCAGATACCTACGAGCAGTACTTC.

This chain connects TRBV9 to TRBJ2-2, with 10 bases aligning to TRBD1. J gave up 5 bases and V 3 bases, and 7 bases lay outside the gene matches. Germline loops: CDR1 SGDLS, CDR2 YYNGEE. This CDR3 is 16 amino acids long. The CDR3 DNA reads as TGTGCCAGCAGCGCCGCCGGGACAGGGGAGACCGGGGAGCTGTTTTTT. Its translation is CASSAAGTGETGELFF.

The chain combines TRBV6-1 with TRBJ1-6; D gene unclear. The CDR3 extends over 13 amino acids. Trimming pared 0 bases from V and 10 bases from J, leaving 7 bases between. Germline values: CDR1 MNHNS, CDR2 SASEGT. The CDR3 is CASSEAIPSPLHF. DNA of the CDR3: TGTGCCAGCAGTGAAGCAATCCCATCACCCCTCCACTTT.

The rearrangement links TRBV6-5 to TRBJ1-4; D possibly corresponds to TRBD1 (5 bases). CDR3 size: 15 residues. V lost 2 bases and J lost 4, with 11 bases in between. Germline values: CDR1 MNHEY, CDR2 SVGAGI. CDR3 in amino acids: CASSYGAGLNEKLFF. CDR3 in DNA: TGTGCCAGCAGTTACGGGGCGGGACTTAATGAAAAACTGTTTTTT.